Given below is one T cell receptor beta chain in context. Germline CDR1 MNHEY, CDR2 SMNVEV (reference sequence). This CDR3 is built from 12 residues. With 5 bases removed from V and 0 bases from J, the gap between germline ends came to 5 bases. The sample comes from a study of T cell changes during pregnancy in multiple sclerosis. The method was immunoSEQ multiplex PCR; TCRdb's version includes in-frame clones alone and lacks a portion of them. The data show around 80,000 clones, 92% seen once. This chain joins TRBV27 and TRBJ2-7; no firm D call. The sequence came from a female donor with multiple sclerosis, enrolled in a pregnancy study. Sequenced here: peripheral blood, sampled before pregnancy. The CDR3 loop is CASSQNSYEQYF. DNA of the CDR3: TGTGCCAGCAGTCAAAACTCCTACGAGCAGTACTTC.